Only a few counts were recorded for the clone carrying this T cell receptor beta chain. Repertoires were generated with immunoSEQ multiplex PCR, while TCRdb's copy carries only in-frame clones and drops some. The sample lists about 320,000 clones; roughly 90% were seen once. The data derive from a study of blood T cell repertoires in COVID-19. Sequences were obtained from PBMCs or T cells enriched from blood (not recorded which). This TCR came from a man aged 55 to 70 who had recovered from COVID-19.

CDR3 DNA sequence: TGCGCCAGCAGCCAGGGACTAGCGGGGACAGATACGCAGTATTTT. Translating gives CASSQGLAGTDTQYF. The rearrangement joins TRBV5-1 to TRBJ2-3, with TRBD2 identical over 13 bases. This CDR3 spans 15 amino acids. Germline values: CDR1 SGHRS, CDR2 YFSETQ. Trimming cost V 4 bases and J 3 bases; bases outside gene matches: 2.